This T cell receptor beta chain was obtained from a study of tissue T cells after allogeneic stem cell transplantation. This clone was counted only a few times. Its specificity is unknown. Genes here carry mouse names. The read terminates 1 residue ahead of where the CDR3 ends, so the germline J gene completes it. Germline CDR1 is NNHNN and CDR2 is SYGAGS (reference sequence). CDR3 length equals 14 residues. J lost 6 bases, V lost 1 base, and 6 bases had no gene match. The method was immunoSEQ multiplex PCR; TCRdb's version includes in-frame clones alone and lacks a portion of them. The data show about 20,000 clones, 55% to 80% seen once. Study results and limitations: Sampling depth was limited, and the cohort was small and clinically varied.

Sequencing was done on a sample of spleen. This sequence joins TRBV13-2 and TRBJ2-7, with 8 bases identical to TRBD1. This sequence originates from a female BALB/c mouse in good health. The strain is characterized by the MHC haplotype H2-d. The DNA read from the CDR3 is TGTGCCAGCGGTGATACGCAGGGGGCGGGTGAACAGTAC. It yields the protein CASGDTQGAGEQY. The whole CDR3 region reads CASGDTQGAGEQYF.